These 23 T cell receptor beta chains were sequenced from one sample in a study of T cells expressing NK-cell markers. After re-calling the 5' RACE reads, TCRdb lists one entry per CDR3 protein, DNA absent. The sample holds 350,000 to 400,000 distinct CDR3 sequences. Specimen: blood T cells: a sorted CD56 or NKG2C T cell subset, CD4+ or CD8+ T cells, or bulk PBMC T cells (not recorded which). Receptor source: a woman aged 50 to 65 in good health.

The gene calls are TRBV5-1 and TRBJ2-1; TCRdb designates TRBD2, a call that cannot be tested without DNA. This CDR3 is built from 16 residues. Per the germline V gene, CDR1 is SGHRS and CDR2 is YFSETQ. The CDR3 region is CASSLGLAGGRGEQFF.

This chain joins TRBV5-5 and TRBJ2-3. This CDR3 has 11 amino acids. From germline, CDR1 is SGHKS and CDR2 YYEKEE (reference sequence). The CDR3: CASSGLVRQYF.

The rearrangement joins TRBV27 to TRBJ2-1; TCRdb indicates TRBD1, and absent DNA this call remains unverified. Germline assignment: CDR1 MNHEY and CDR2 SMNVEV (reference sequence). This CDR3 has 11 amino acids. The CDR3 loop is CASTGGNEQFF.

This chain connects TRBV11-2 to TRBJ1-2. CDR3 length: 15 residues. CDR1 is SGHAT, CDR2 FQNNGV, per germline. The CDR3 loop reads CASSSRPQRNYGYTF.

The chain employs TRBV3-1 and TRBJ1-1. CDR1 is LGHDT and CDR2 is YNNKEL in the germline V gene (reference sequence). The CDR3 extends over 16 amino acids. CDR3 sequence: CASSQFLGGLNTEAFF.

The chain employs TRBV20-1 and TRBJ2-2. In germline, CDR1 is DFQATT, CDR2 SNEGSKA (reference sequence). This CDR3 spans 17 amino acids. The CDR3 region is CSARDTRLSANTGELFF.

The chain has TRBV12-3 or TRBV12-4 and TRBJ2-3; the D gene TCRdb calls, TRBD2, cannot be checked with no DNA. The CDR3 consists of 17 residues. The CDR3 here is CASTSPGLAGNTDTQYF.

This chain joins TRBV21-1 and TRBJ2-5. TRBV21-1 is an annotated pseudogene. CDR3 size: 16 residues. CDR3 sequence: CASSKEVGYRRETQYF.

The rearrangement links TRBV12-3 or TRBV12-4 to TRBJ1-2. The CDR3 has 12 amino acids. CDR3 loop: CASTSREVGYTF.

The CDR3: CASSLRQGLGTDTQYF. The V and J genes are TRBV7-6 and TRBJ2-3; TCRdb's D gene call, TRBD1, goes unchecked for lack of DNA. Per germline, CDR1 SGHVS and CDR2 FNYEAQ. The CDR3 has 16 residues.

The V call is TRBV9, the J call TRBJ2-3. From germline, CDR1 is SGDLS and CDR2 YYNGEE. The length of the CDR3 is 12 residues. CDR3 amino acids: CASSVVGSGQYF.

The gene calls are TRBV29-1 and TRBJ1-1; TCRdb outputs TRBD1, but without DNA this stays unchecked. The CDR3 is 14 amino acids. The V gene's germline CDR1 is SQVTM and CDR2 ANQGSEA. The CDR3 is CSVISTRGNTEAFF.

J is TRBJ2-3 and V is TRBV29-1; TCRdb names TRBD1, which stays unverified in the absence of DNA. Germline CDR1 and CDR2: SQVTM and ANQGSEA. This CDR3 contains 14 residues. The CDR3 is CSVVEGGMTDTQYF.

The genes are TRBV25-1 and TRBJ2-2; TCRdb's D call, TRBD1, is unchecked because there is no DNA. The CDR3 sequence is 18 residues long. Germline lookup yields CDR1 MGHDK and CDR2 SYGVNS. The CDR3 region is CASSDPGQGVPNTGELFF.

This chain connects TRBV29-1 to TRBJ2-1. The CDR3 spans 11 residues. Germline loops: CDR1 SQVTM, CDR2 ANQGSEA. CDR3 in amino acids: CSVAVYGEQFF.

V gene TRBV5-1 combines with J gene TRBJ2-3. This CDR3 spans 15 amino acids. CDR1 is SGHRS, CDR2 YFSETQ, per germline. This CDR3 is CASSLEATLADTQYF. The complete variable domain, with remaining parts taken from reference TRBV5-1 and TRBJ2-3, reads KAGVTQTPRYLIKTRGQQVTLSCSPISGHRSVSWYQQTPGQGLQFLFEYFSETQRNKGNFPGRFSGRQFSNSRSEMNVSTLELGDSALYLCASSLEATLADTQYFGPGTRLTVL.

The CDR3 sequence: CSASPGGFSGTDTQYF. The chain is built from TRBV20-1 and TRBJ2-3; TCRdb gives TRBD1 as the D gene, but with no DNA this cannot be confirmed. Germline V gene sequence: CDR1 DFQATT, CDR2 SNEGSKA (reference sequence). The CDR3 is made up of 16 amino acids.

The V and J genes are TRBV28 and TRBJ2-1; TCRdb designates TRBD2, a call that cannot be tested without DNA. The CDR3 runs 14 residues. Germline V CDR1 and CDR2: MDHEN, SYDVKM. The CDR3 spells CASRSGVLSNEQFF. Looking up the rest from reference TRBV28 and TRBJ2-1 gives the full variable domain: DVKVTQSSRYLVKRTGEKVFLECVQDMDHENMFWYRQDPGLGLRLIYFSYDVKMKEKGDIPEGYSVSREKKERFSLILESASTNQTSMYLCASRSGVLSNEQFFGPGTRLTVL.

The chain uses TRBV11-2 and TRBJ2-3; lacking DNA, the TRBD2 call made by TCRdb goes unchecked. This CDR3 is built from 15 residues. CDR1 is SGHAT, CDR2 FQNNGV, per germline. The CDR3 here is CASSSIAGEADTQYF.

This chain's CDR3 is CASSRAGLDIYNEQFF. This chain joins TRBV6-5 and TRBJ2-1; no DNA is available, so the TRBD2 call from TCRdb remains unchecked. The CDR3 sequence is 16 residues long. The germline V gene has CDR1 MNHEY and CDR2 SVGAGI.

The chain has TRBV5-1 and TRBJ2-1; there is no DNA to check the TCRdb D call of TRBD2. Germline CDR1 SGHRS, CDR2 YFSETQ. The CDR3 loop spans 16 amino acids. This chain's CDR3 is CASSLDGGGPYNEQFF. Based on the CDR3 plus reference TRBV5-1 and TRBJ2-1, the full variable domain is KAGVTQTPRYLIKTRGQQVTLSCSPISGHRSVSWYQQTPGQGLQFLFEYFSETQRNKGNFPGRFSGRQFSNSRSEMNVSTLELGDSALYLCASSLDGGGPYNEQFFGPGTRLTVL.

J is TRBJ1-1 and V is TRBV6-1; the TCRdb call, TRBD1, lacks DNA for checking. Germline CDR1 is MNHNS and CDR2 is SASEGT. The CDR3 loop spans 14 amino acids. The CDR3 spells CASCFGGGQREAFF.

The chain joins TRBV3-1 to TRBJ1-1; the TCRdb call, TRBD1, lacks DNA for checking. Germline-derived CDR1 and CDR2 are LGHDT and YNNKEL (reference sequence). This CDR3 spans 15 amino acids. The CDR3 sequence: CASSLTGPRDAEAFF.